This T cell receptor (beta chain) came from a study of cytomegalovirus exposure and HLA in healthy donors. General observations from the study: In an earlier analysis, most TCR beta V segments were productive about 87% or about 30% of the time. Common viral pathogens seemed, in a later analysis, to connect with several of the most significant clusters. A highly shared variant cluster was judged a likely technical artifact. Accurate prediction of HLA-A and HLA-B alleles (for most subjects) was reportedly achieved from TCR beta sequences.

The V end lost 5 bases, the J end lost 5 bases, and 15 bases lay between the germline ends. CDR3 length: 14 amino acids. CDR1 and CDR2 (germline): MNHEY, SVGAGI. The PCR made use of 60 Vbeta and 13 Jbeta primers. The assay was immunoSEQ multiplex PCR, and TCRdb's table has in-frame clones only and misses some. The data show approximately 200,000 clones, roughly 80% seen once. This clone was counted between two and nine times. What it recognizes is unknown. The J gene is TRBJ2-5, the V gene TRBV6-5; possible D gene TRBD1, 6 bases. The receptor's source is a woman aged 25 to 39 in good health and CMV-seropositive. The sequencing sample was made of PBMCs. CDR3 sequence: CASSTQGRGETQYF. The CDR3 bases are TGTGCCAGCAGTACTCAGGGGAGAGGGGAGACCCAGTACTTC.